This TCR beta chain was obtained from a study of T cell repertoires in cytomegalovirus infection. Overall study: It was recently identified HLA-C-restricted and well-studied HLA-B-restricted CMV epitopes that the study used. TCR beta signatures that were public indicated CMV infection and matching HLA type.

J gave up 6 bases and V 2 bases, and 6 bases lay outside the gene matches. Per germline, CDR1 SGHRS and CDR2 YFSETQ. The CDR3 consists of 14 residues. In TCRdb, the reads were re-called with MiXCR into one record per CDR3 protein. Among about 700,000 distinct CDR3 sequences listed, 33% were seen once. This clonotype has more than one count but fewer than ten. Antigen unknown. Study-level results: Ex vivo, HLA-C-restricted CMV-specific TCR beta clonotypes prevailed over the rest of the response. Carriers of CMV plus the relevant HLA were identified by cumulative public TCR beta family frequency.

The chain carries TRBV5-1 and TRBJ2-3; 7 nucleotides agree with TRBD1. The sequence was obtained from a human donor in good health (CMV status not recorded). Some clones in this sample may be carry-over from other donors' samples. Material: cultured PBMCs, obtained from culture after CMV antigen stimulation. CDR3 nucleotide sequence: TGCGCCAGCAGCTTCGGGACAGTTTACGATACGCAGTATTTT. Residues: CASSFGTVYDTQYF. The full variable domain, rest sourced from reference TRBV5-1 and TRBJ2-3, is KAGVTQTPRYLIKTRGQQVTLSCSPISGHRSVSWYQQTPGQGLQFLFEYFSETQRNKGNFPGRFSGRQFSNSRSEMNVSTLELGDSALYLCASSFGTVYDTQYFGPGTRLTVL.